These 32 T cell receptor beta chains share one sample of origin, sequenced in a study of T-cell reconstitution after alpha-beta-depleted transplantation in children. Unique molecular identifiers were used to barcode this TCRbeta library. TCRdb ran MiXCR on the PCR reads and lists one entry per CDR3 protein. There are about 980,000 distinct CDR3 sequences in the sample; roughly 29% occur only once, and under 30% lies in the top ten. Sequenced here: PBMCs, mostly from graft donor cells, sampled 360 days after TCRalphabeta/CD19-depleted stem cell transplant. Receptors originate from a boy under two years old who had a stem cell transplant for SCID, so the T cells may come from the graft donor.

This sequence joins TRBV12-3 or TRBV12-4 and TRBJ1-1, with D maybe TRBD1 (5 bases). This CDR3 comprises 14 residues. The V and J ends lost 6 bases and 5 bases respectively, with 16 bases between them. The CDR3 loop is CASSSGGARTEAFF. For the CDR3, the DNA is TGTGCCAGCAGCTCGGGAGGGGCAAGAACTGAAGCTTTCTTT.

The V call is TRBV21-1, the J call TRBJ2-7; the table's D call, TRBD1, was not checked against the DNA. TRBV21-1 is noted as a pseudogene. This CDR3 is 12 amino acids long. The CDR3 region is CAGQDCSYEQYF. CDR3 coding DNA: TGTGCCGGACAAGACTGCTCCTACGAGCAGTACTTC.

The chain links TRBV10-3 to TRBJ2-7; perhaps TRBD2 as D (6 bases). The CDR3 has 12 amino acids. CDR1 is ENHRY and CDR2 is SYGVKD in the germline V gene. V lost 10 bases and J 5 bases, leaving 15 bases between the germline ends. The CDR3 nucleotides are TGTGCCACCAGACTCTCTAGCGACGAGCAGTACTTC. It encodes CATRLSSDEQYF.

The V and J genes are TRBV29-1 and TRBJ2-3, with unresolved D. CDR3 size: 14 residues. V shed 1 base and J shed 1 base, with 9 bases lying between them. From germline, CDR1 is SQVTM and CDR2 ANQGSEA. Written as DNA, the CDR3 is TGCAGCGTTGAAGGACCCCGGGGCACAGATACGCAGTATTTT. Its translation: CSVEGPRGTDTQYF.

This clonotype was detected once. This chain joins TRBV5-5 and TRBJ2-2, with 7 nucleotides matching TRBD1. Germline-derived CDR1 and CDR2 are SGHKS and YYEKEE (reference sequence). The length of the CDR3 is 16 residues. Trimming removed 5 bases from V and 6 bases from J; junction bases left unmatched: 13. The CDR3 DNA reads as TGTGCCAGCAGATTCCTCAACAGGGGAAGGGCCGGGGAGCTGTTTTTT. It translates to CASRFLNRGRAGELFF.

The chain has TRBV5-1 and TRBJ2-5; TRBD2 aligns across 9 bases. CDR3 length: 17 amino acids. Germline CDR1 reads SGHRS; CDR2 reads YFSETQ. The J segment lost 4 bases and the V segment lost 2 bases, leaving 12 bases of the junction unmatched. The CDR3: CASSFWSGGLGSETQYF. In DNA form, the CDR3 reads TGCGCCAGCAGCTTCTGGAGCGGGGGGCTGGGATCAGAGACCCAGTACTTC.

This clonotype was counted a few times. The gene calls are TRBV12-3 or TRBV12-4 and TRBJ1-3; D is uncertain. The CDR3 has 17 residues. The V gene lost 0 bases and the J gene lost 0 bases, with 12 bases spanning the gap. Here the CDR3 DNA reads TGTGCCAGCAGTTTAGCGCTTTTAGGTTACTCTGGAAACACCATATATTTT. This sequence encodes CASSLALLGYSGNTIYF.

This clonotype was seen only a few times. J is TRBJ2-2 and V is TRBV4-3; D not certain. The CDR3 is 15 residues long. Germline CDR1 LGHNA, CDR2 YSLEER. V lost 1 base to trimming and J lost 5 bases, with 11 bases between them. The CDR3 region has the DNA TGCGCCAGCAGCCAAGGGGCCTTCCAGACCGGGGAGCTGTTTTTT. Protein: CASSQGAFQTGELFF.

The chain combines TRBV6-1 with TRBJ2-1; 7 bases agree with TRBD2. This CDR3 has 13 amino acids. V shed 7 bases, J shed 7 bases, and the junction held 7 bases outside the gene matches. Germline-derived CDR1 and CDR2 are MNHNS and SASEGT. The CDR3, as DNA: TGTGCCAGCACAATCGGGGGGAGGAATGAGCAGTTCTTC. Translated: CASTIGGRNEQFF.

The V and J genes are TRBV5-5 and TRBJ2-1; D possibly uses TRBD1 or TRBD2 (5 bases each). Germline assignment: CDR1 SGHKS and CDR2 YYEKEE (reference sequence). This CDR3 is built from 15 residues. The germline V and J ends were trimmed by 4 bases and 6 bases, with 17 bases remaining between them. In DNA, the CDR3 is TGTGCCAGCAGCCCCGAGGGGAAAGGCCGCAATGAGCAGTTCTTC. Protein: CASSPEGKGRNEQFF.

This clonotype was counted a few times. The V gene is TRBV2, the J gene TRBJ2-5; 8 bases line up with TRBD1. CDR3 length: 15 amino acids. CDR1 SNHLY and CDR2 FYNNEI come from the germline V gene. The V and J ends lost 6 bases and 5 bases, in that order; junction bases with no gene match: 11. The CDR3 DNA reads as TGTGCCAGCAGAAAAGGGGCAGGGGGCGCGGAGACCCAGTACTTC. Its translation is CASRKGAGGAETQYF. Drawing the rest from reference TRBV2 and TRBJ2-5, the complete variable domain is EPEVTQTPSHQVTQMGQEVILRCVPISNHLYFYWYRQILGQKVEFLVSFYNNEISEKSEIFDDQFSVERPDGSNFTLKIRSTKLEDSAMYFCASRKGAGGAETQYFGPGTRLLVL.

In this sample, this clonotype turned up a few times. The chain has TRBV21-1 and TRBJ2-7; the DNA was not used to check the table's D call, TRBD2. TRBV21-1 counts as a pseudogene. This CDR3 is 16 amino acids long. CDR3 residues: CASSPEGRLSTYEQYF. The CDR3 region has the DNA TGTGCCAGCAGCCCCGAAGGGAGACTCAGTACCTACGAGCAGTACTTC.

This clonotype was counted ten times or more. The chain couples TRBV12-3 or TRBV12-4 to TRBJ2-1, with 10 bases aligning to TRBD1. The CDR3 contains 15 residues. Germline trimming cut 1 base from V and 8 bases from J; bases unmatched to any gene: 5. CDR3 region: CASSLVGTGVDEQFF. For the CDR3, the DNA is TGTGCCAGCAGTTTAGTAGGGACAGGGGTCGATGAGCAGTTCTTC.

This clonotype turned up a few times. This chain links TRBV9 with TRBJ2-5, with 14 bases matching TRBD2. CDR1 SGDLS and CDR2 YYNGEE come from the germline V gene. The CDR3 extends over 17 amino acids. Trimming cost V 7 bases and J 4 bases; bases outside gene matches: 12. Here the CDR3 DNA reads TGTGCCAGCGCGAAGGGGGGACTAGCGGGGGCCGCAGAGACCCAGTACTTC. It translates to CASAKGGLAGAAETQYF.

This clonotype has more than one count but fewer than ten. V usage is TRBV12-3 or TRBV12-4 and J usage is TRBJ1-1; TRBD1 is a possible D gene (5 bases). This CDR3 region has 13 residues. V lost 6 bases and J 2 bases, leaving 10 bases between the germline ends. In nucleotides, the CDR3 is TGTGCCAGCAGGAGGACAACCAACACTGAAGCTTTCTTT. Translating gives CASRRTTNTEAFF.

The CDR3: CASSEALATDTQYF. The CDR3 DNA reads TGTGCCAGCAGTGAAGCGCTGGCCACAGATACGCAGTATTTT. The J gene is TRBJ2-3, the V gene TRBV2; unclear D gene. With 0 bases removed from V and 2 bases from J, the gap between germline ends came to 6 bases. This CDR3 comprises 14 residues. CDR1 is SNHLY, CDR2 FYNNEI, per germline.

V usage is TRBV27 and J usage is TRBJ2-3; TRBD1 aligns across 9 bases. V shed 1 base and J 2 bases; nucleotides not matched to a gene: 7. The length of the CDR3 is 17 residues. Germline values: CDR1 MNHEY, CDR2 SMNVEV (reference sequence). As DNA, the CDR3 is TGTGCCAGCAGTTTATATCCGGACAGGGGATTCACAGATACGCAGTATTTT. This translates into CASSLYPDRGFTDTQYF.

This clonotype was detected a few times. The V and J genes are TRBV6-5 and TRBJ2-7, with D maybe TRBD1 (6 bases). The CDR3 is 13 residues long. Germline assignment: CDR1 MNHEY and CDR2 SVGAGI. V dropped 2 bases and J dropped 6 bases, with 11 bases sitting between them. CDR3 in DNA: TGTGCCAGCAGTTACGACAGGATGGGCGAGCAGTACTTC. It encodes CASSYDRMGEQYF.

A few counts support this clonotype. The chain recombines TRBV5-5 with TRBJ1-3; no clear D. V was pared by 0 bases and J by 2 bases, with 9 bases between. The germline CDR1 and CDR2 sequences are SGHKS and YYEKEE (reference sequence). CDR3 size: 15 residues. The CDR3 protein is CASSLVGIAGNTIYF. The CDR3 bases are TGTGCCAGCAGCTTGGTGGGAATCGCTGGAAACACCATATATTTT.

In its sample, this clonotype was seen a few times. This chain uses TRBV12-3 or TRBV12-4 with TRBJ2-1; 9 bases agree with TRBD1. The trim removed 3 bases at V and 12 bases at J, leaving 3 bases unmatched. This CDR3 is built from 12 residues. The CDR3 DNA follows: TGTGCCAGCAGTTTGGACAGGGGATTGCAGTTCTTC. Amino acids: CASSLDRGLQFF.

This chain uses TRBV2 with TRBJ2-3; tentative D call: TRBD2 (6 bases). Trimming removed 6 bases at V and 2 bases at J, with 15 bases between. The CDR3 contains 15 residues. CDR1 is SNHLY and CDR2 is FYNNEI in the germline V gene. CDR3 in DNA: TGTGCCAGCAGACGGGGCCAGCGGGCCACAGATACGCAGTATTTT. Protein product: CASRRGQRATDTQYF.

The chain couples TRBV11-2 to TRBJ2-7; TRBD2 matches at 7 bases. CDR3 length: 13 amino acids. The germline gives CDR1 SGHAT, CDR2 FQNNGV. The ends lost 4 bases at V and 3 bases at J; junction bases unmatched: 3. In DNA form, the CDR3 reads TGTGCCAGCAGCTGGGAGCGGGACTACGAGCAGTACTTC. Amino acid sequence: CASSWERDYEQYF. The full variable domain, with the rest looked up from reference TRBV11-2 and TRBJ2-7, is EAGVAQSPRYKIIEKRQSVAFWCNPISGHATLYWYQQILGQGPKLLIQFQNNGVVDDSQLPKDRFSAERLKGVDSTLKIQPAKLEDSAVYLCASSWERDYEQYFGPGTRLTVT.

J is TRBJ2-1 and V is TRBV4-2; 11 nucleotides align to TRBD1. The germline gives CDR1 LGHNA, CDR2 YNFKEQ. Germline trimming cut 1 base from V and 4 bases from J; bases unmatched to any gene: 6. This CDR3 is built from 17 residues. The CDR3 nucleotides read TGTGCCAGCAGCCAAGGATCCGGGACAGGGGGTTACAATGAGCAGTTCTTC. The encoded protein is CASSQGSGTGGYNEQFF.

This clonotype was recorded at least ten times. The chain carries TRBV30 and TRBJ2-2; 10 bases line up with TRBD1. The germline CDR1 and CDR2 sequences are GTSNPN and SVGIG (reference sequence). The CDR3 has 14 amino acids. The V and J ends lost 2 bases and 6 bases, in that order; junction bases with no gene match: 3. CDR3 nucleotides: TGTGCCTGGAGTCCCGGACAGGGGGCCGGGGAGCTGTTTTTT. Residues: CAWSPGQGAGELFF.

The table lists this clonotype with a few counts. This chain joins TRBV5-1 and TRBJ2-3; 7 nucleotides agree with TRBD2. V lost 4 bases, J lost 8 bases, and 7 bases stayed unmatched. Germline V gene sequence: CDR1 SGHRS, CDR2 YFSETQ. This CDR3 region has 13 residues. In nucleotides, the CDR3 is TGCGCCAGCAGCGATAGCGGGTATTCTACGCAGTATTTT. Translated, it gives CASSDSGYSTQYF. Complete variable domain (other parts from reference TRBV5-1 and TRBJ2-3): KAGVTQTPRYLIKTRGQQVTLSCSPISGHRSVSWYQQTPGQGLQFLFEYFSETQRNKGNFPGRFSGRQFSNSRSEMNVSTLELGDSALYLCASSDSGYSTQYFGPGTRLTVL.

The CDR3 protein is CASRKGTDTQYF. The CDR3 DNA sequence: TGTGCCAGCAGAAAGGGAACAGATACGCAGTATTTT. The chain recombines TRBV7-2 with TRBJ2-3; D gene ambiguous. In germline, CDR1 is SGHTA, CDR2 FQGNSA. The CDR3 covers 12 residues. Trimming shortened V by 6 bases and J by 3 bases, and 7 bases separated the two germline ends. The variable domain in full, completed from reference TRBV7-2 and TRBJ2-3, reads GAGVSQSPSNKVTEKGKDVELRCDPISGHTALYWYRQSLGQGLEFLIYFQGNSAPDKSGLPSDRFSAERTGGSVSTLTIQRTQQEDSAVYLCASRKGTDTQYFGPGTRLTVL.

The J gene is TRBJ1-2, the V gene TRBV20-1; D unclear. Per germline, CDR1 DFQATT and CDR2 SNEGSKA (reference sequence). Trimming shortened V by 1 base and J by 3 bases, and 6 bases separated the two germline ends. The CDR3 is made up of 12 amino acids. The CDR3 protein is CSARVGDYGYTF. The CDR3 DNA reads TGCAGTGCTAGAGTGGGTGACTATGGCTACACCTTC.

Only a few counts were recorded for this clonotype. The chain couples TRBV5-6 to TRBJ1-2; 10 bases line up with TRBD1. J lost 6 bases, V lost 4 bases, and 6 bases had no gene match. Germline V gene sequence: CDR1 SGHDT, CDR2 YYEEEE. This CDR3 has 14 amino acids. The CDR3 region is CASSIPGTGDGYTF. The CDR3 coding sequence is TGTGCCAGCAGCATACCAGGGACAGGGGATGGCTACACCTTC.

The chain is built from TRBV5-1 and TRBJ1-5, with a tentative D call TRBD1 (5 bases). Germline V gene data show CDR1 as SGHRS and CDR2 as YFSETQ. The V end was cut by 4 bases, the J end by 2 bases, with 13 bases between. This CDR3 contains 15 residues. The CDR3 nucleotides read TGCGCCAGCAGCCGGGACGGCCTGGGCAATCAGCCCCAGCATTTT. Translated, it gives CASSRDGLGNQPQHF.

This clonotype appeared a few times. Relative to the germline gene, one junction end is altered; a read error may explain this. The chain links TRBV9 to TRBJ2-1, with TRBD2 identical over 7 bases. Germline CDR1 SGDLS, CDR2 YYNGEE. This CDR3 is 13 amino acids long. The CDR3 sequence: CASSTTSYDEQFF. CDR3 DNA: TGTGCCAGCAGCACGACTAGCTACGATGAGCAGTTCTTC.

This clonotype occurred a few times. The chain uses TRBV24-1 and TRBJ2-5; 11 bases line up with TRBD1. J gave up 2 bases and V 4 bases, and 8 bases lay outside the gene matches. Germline-derived CDR1 and CDR2 are KGHDR and SFDVKD. The CDR3 sequence is 17 residues long. The CDR3 spells CATSDPRTGGGQETQYF. The CDR3 nucleotides are TGTGCCACCAGTGACCCCCGGACAGGGGGCGGGCAAGAGACCCAGTACTTC.

This chain links TRBV6-1 with TRBJ2-1; TRBD1 matches 9 bases. Trimming cost V 8 bases and J 10 bases; bases outside gene matches: 12. The germline gives CDR1 MNHNS, CDR2 SASEGT. The CDR3 runs to 14 residues. CDR3 sequence: CASAWDRAVLEQFF. The CDR3 DNA sequence: TGTGCCAGCGCCTGGGACAGGGCCGTCTTAGAGCAGTTCTTC.